These T cell receptor beta chains were read from a single sample in a study of vaccination effects on CD4 cells after COVID-19. Which antigens these TCRs recognize remains unknown. Method: immunoSEQ multiplex PCR; TCRdb's copy keeps in-frame clones and lacks some. Among tens of thousands of clones listed, roughly 73% were seen once. Sequenced here: CD4+ T cells from PBMCs cultured with HCoV-OC43 spike peptides, sampled after COVID-19 vaccination. All receptors derive from a human donor who received a COVID-19 vaccine. The CDR3 runs from the conserved cysteine through the conserved F or W. The order of the fields is J gene, clone size, V gene, CDR3 protein. Only some rows state a clone size, as once, few, many or a class for expanded clones.

J gene: TRBJ2-5
clone size: .
V gene: TRBV5-1
CDR3 protein: CASSPSPGETQYF

J gene: TRBJ1-6
clone size: .
V gene: TRBV10-2
CDR3 protein: CASSRASQNSPLHF

J gene: TRBJ2-5
clone size: .
V gene: TRBV5-1
CDR3 protein: CASRGTVIETQYF

J gene: TRBJ1-5
clone size: .
V gene: TRBV19
CDR3 protein: CASSPGGQNQPQHF

J gene: TRBJ1-2
clone size: .
V gene: TRBV7-3
CDR3 protein: CASSLGGGLDYGYTF

J gene: TRBJ1-3
clone size: .
V gene: TRBV20-1
CDR3 protein: CSAVNWNTIYF

J gene: TRBJ1-4
clone size: few
V gene: TRBV28
CDR3 protein: CASSLRTEKLFF

J gene: TRBJ2-5
clone size: .
V gene: TRBV7-9
CDR3 protein: CASTRWASDQETQYF

J gene: TRBJ2-5
clone size: .
V gene: TRBV27
CDR3 protein: CASAQSYQETQYF

J gene: TRBJ1-4
clone size: .
V gene: TRBV18
CDR3 protein: CASSLGQGAEKLFF

J gene: TRBJ2-5
clone size: .
V gene: TRBV5-1
CDR3 protein: CASSPQDYNRGGQETQYF

J gene: TRBJ2-5
clone size: .
V gene: TRBV25-1
CDR3 protein: CASSELLVDGALTQYF

J gene: TRBJ1-1
clone size: .
V gene: TRBV19
CDR3 protein: CASSFRHTEAFF

J gene: TRBJ2-1
clone size: .
V gene: TRBV28
CDR3 protein: CASTRTVYNEQFF

J gene: TRBJ2-5
clone size: .
V gene: TRBV5-5
CDR3 protein: CASRPGTGSDQYF

J gene: TRBJ1-2
clone size: .
V gene: TRBV5-1
CDR3 protein: CASSLVSNEGYTF

J gene: TRBJ2-6
clone size: few
V gene: TRBV25-1
CDR3 protein: CASSPPSGANVLTF

J gene: TRBJ2-1
clone size: .
V gene: TRBV28
CDR3 protein: CASSKGGADNEQFF

J gene: TRBJ1-2
clone size: .
V gene: TRBV19
CDR3 protein: CASSLYSYGYTF

J gene: TRBJ1-2
clone size: .
V gene: TRBV5-1
CDR3 protein: CASSDTGMRNGYTF

J gene: TRBJ1-1
clone size: .
V gene: TRBV5-6
CDR3 protein: CASSFGRTTEAFF

J gene: TRBJ1-6
clone size: .
V gene: TRBV6-5
CDR3 protein: CASKDRVLNSPLHF

J gene: TRBJ2-1
clone size: .
V gene: TRBV6-5
CDR3 protein: CASSYSPEGTNEQFF

J gene: TRBJ1-1
clone size: .
V gene: TRBV7-4
CDR3 protein: CASSLQGSGTEAFF

J gene: TRBJ2-5
clone size: .
V gene: TRBV14
CDR3 protein: CASSLSGQVFGTQYF

J gene: TRBJ1-2
clone size: once
V gene: TRBV7-9
CDR3 protein: CASSFGQDYGYTF

J gene: TRBJ2-6
clone size: .
V gene: TRBV5-1
CDR3 protein: CASGTGGSGANVLTF